This T cell receptor (beta chain) was identified in a study of T cells after somatic rescue of genetic block. The CDR3 loop spans 18 amino acids. The V gene lost 5 bases and the J gene lost 0 bases, with 20 bases spanning the gap. Germline assignment: CDR1 SGHTA and CDR2 FQGNSA. TCRdb's table, derived via immunoSEQ multiplex PCR, lists solely in-frame clones and lacks some. The sample gives 85,000 to 100,000 clones, about nine tenths of which show up once; roughly 1.7% is in the top ten. This TCR derives from a woman younger than 35. The genes are TRBV7-2 and TRBJ2-1; D possibly corresponds to TRBD1 (7 bases). Specimen: peripheral blood mononuclear cells (PBMCs). The CDR3 loop reads CASSQGGGLTRSYNEQFF. The DNA of the CDR3 is TGTGCCAGCAGCCAGGGGGGCGGACTAACCCGCTCCTACAATGAGCAGTTCTTC. The complete variable domain, with remaining parts taken from reference TRBV7-2 and TRBJ2-1, reads GAGVSQSPSNKVTEKGKDVELRCDPISGHTALYWYRQSLGQGLEFLIYFQGNSAPDKSGLPSDRFSAERTGGSVSTLTIQRTQQEDSAVYLCASSQGGGLTRSYNEQFFGPGTRLTVL.